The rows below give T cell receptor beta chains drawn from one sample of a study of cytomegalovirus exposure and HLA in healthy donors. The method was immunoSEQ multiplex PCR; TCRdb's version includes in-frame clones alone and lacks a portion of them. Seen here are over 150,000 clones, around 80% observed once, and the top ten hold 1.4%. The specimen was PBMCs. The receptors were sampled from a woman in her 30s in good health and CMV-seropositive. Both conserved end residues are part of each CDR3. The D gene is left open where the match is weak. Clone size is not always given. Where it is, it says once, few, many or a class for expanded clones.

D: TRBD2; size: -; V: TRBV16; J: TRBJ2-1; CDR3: CASSQFRTSGRYNEQFF; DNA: TGTGCCAGCAGCCAATTCCGGACTAGCGGAAGATACAATGAGCAGTTCTTC
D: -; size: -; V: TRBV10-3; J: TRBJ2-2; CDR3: CAISRDSYKTGELFF; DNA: TGTGCCATCAGCCGGGACTCTTACAAAACCGGGGAGCTGTTTTTT
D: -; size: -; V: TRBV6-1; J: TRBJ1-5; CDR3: CASTVPNQPQHF; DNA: TGTGCCAGCACAGTTCCCAATCAGCCCCAGCATTTT
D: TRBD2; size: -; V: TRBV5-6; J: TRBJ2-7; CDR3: CASTTLAGVSYEQYF; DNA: TGTGCCAGCACCACCCTAGCGGGAGTAAGCTACGAGCAGTACTTC
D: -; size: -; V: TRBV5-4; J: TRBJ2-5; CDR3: CASSFTGAQETQYF; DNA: TGTGCCAGCAGCTTTACGGGTGCCCAAGAGACCCAGTACTTC
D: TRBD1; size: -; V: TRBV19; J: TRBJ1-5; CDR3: CASKTGGRGNQPQHF; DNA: TGTGCCAGTAAAACAGGGGGCCGGGGCAATCAGCCCCAGCATTTT
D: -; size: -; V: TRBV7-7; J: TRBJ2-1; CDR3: CASSLASSYNEQFF; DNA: TGTGCCAGCAGCCTAGCGAGCTCCTACAATGAGCAGTTCTTC
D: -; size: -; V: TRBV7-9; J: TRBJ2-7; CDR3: CASSSWAQEGTYEQYF; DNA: TGTGCCAGCAGCTCATGGGCGCAGGAGGGAACCTACGAGCAGTACTTC
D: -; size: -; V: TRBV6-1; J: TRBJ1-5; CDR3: CASSEVSDQPQHF; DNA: TGTGCCAGCAGTGAAGTGAGCGATCAGCCCCAGCATTTT
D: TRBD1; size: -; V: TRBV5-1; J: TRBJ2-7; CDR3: CASSLAGQGTYEQYF; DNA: TGCGCCAGCAGCTTGGCGGGACAGGGGACCTACGAGCAGTACTTC
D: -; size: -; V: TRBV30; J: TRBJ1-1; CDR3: CAWSRQERTEAFF; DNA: TGTGCCTGGAGCCGACAGGAGAGGACTGAAGCTTTCTTT
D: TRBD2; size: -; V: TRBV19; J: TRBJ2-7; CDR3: CASSITGTSIEQYF; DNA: TGTGCCAGTAGTATAACCGGGACTAGCATCGAGCAGTACTTC
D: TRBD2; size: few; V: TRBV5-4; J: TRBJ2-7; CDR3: CASSLAAAGGRYEQYF; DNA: TGTGCCAGCAGCTTGGCCGCAGCGGGAGGCCGTTACGAGCAGTACTTC